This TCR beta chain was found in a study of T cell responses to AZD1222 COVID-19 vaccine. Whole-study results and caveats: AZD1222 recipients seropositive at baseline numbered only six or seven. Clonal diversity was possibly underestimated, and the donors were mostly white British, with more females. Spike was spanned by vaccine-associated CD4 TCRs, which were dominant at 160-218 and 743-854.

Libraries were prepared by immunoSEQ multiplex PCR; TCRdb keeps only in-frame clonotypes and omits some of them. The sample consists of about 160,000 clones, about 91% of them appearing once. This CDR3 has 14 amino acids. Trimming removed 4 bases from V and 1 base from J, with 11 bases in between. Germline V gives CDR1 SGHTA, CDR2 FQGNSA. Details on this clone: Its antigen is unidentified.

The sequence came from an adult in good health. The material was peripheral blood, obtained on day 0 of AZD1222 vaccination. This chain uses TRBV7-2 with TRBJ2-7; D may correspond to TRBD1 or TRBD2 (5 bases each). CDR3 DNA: TGTGCCAGCAGCTCTACCGGGGCTTCCTACGAGCAGTACTTC. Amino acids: CASSSTGASYEQYF.